The 16 T cell receptor beta chains given below trace back to one sample, sequenced in a study of T cell responses to AZD1222 COVID-19 vaccine (dated by TCRdb to the early 2020s). The library was built by means of the immunoSEQ multiplex PCR assay. The immuneACCESS repertoire file appears here via TCRdb, limited to in-frame rearrangements. These files lack a portion of the clones; in checked studies, under half of the deficit traces to unresolved V genes, and the cause of the others is not known. For this sample there are about 170,000 clones; more than 90% appear just once. The ten biggest clones cover 2.5% to 3% of the sample. Reading the label with the study, this specimen's time point is: baseline before first vaccination. Source: peripheral blood, taken on day 0 of AZD1222 vaccination. These TCRs come from an adult in good health.

The rearrangement joins TRBV29-1 to TRBJ1-6; tentatively, D is TRBD1 (6 bases). Germline CDR1 SQVTM, CDR2 ANQGSEA. There are 14 residues in the CDR3. Trimming took off 5 bases at V and 0 bases at J, with 8 bases between the two ends. CDR3 amino acids: CSVKDSSYNSPLHF. DNA for the CDR3: TGCAGCGTTAAGGACAGCTCCTATAATTCACCCCTCCACTTT.

The V and J genes are TRBV28 and TRBJ1-1; TRBD1 is a possible D gene (5 bases). CDR1 MDHEN and CDR2 SYDVKM come from the germline V gene. The germline V and J ends were trimmed by 5 bases and 3 bases, with 13 bases remaining between them. This CDR3 comprises 14 residues. The CDR3 sequence is CASSTQGAYTEAFF. DNA for the CDR3: TGTGCCAGCAGTACCCAGGGCGCGTACACTGAAGCTTTCTTT.

The CDR3: CAISAGQAMEQYF. CDR3 DNA sequence: TGTGCCATCAGTGCCGGACAGGCTATGGAGCAGTACTTC. The genes are TRBV10-3 and TRBJ2-7, with 7 positions matching TRBD1. Germline V gives CDR1 ENHRY, CDR2 SYGVKD. This CDR3 is 13 amino acids long. The V and J ends lost 4 bases and 7 bases, in that order; junction bases with no gene match: 7.

The chain is built from TRBV27 and TRBJ2-2; D call uncertain. Germline CDR1 is MNHEY and CDR2 is SMNVEV (reference sequence). The CDR3 runs 13 residues. The V end was cut by 4 bases, the J end by 2 bases, with 5 bases between. In nucleotides, the CDR3 is TGTGCCAGCAGTTCCCTTAACACCGGGGAGCTGTTTTTT. It specifies CASSSLNTGELFF.

J is TRBJ2-1 and V is TRBV19, with 9 bases lining up with TRBD2. This CDR3 region has 13 residues. The ends lost 5 bases at V and 7 bases at J; junction bases unmatched: 3. Germline V gene lookup returns CDR1 LNHDA and CDR2 SQIVND (reference sequence). CDR3 nucleotides: TGTGCCAGTAGTGGTCTAGCGGGAAATGAGCAGTTCTTC. Its protein product is CASSGLAGNEQFF.

V usage is TRBV30 and J usage is TRBJ2-1; 8 bases are shared with TRBD2. This CDR3 is built from 15 residues. CDR1 is GTSNPN and CDR2 is SVGIG in the germline V gene (reference sequence). V lost 2 bases and J lost 4; bases outside the gene matches: 7. DNA for the CDR3: TGTGCCTGGAGTCAGAGCGGGAGTGGGTACAATGAGCAGTTCTTC. The encoded protein is CAWSQSGSGYNEQFF. The whole variable domain, remainder taken from reference TRBV30 and TRBJ2-1, is SQTIHQWPATLVQPVGSPLSLECTVEGTSNPNLYWYRQAAGRGLQLLFYSVGIGQISSEVPQNLSASRPQDRQFILSSKKLLLSDSGFYLCAWSQSGSGYNEQFFGPGTRLTVL.

The chain recombines TRBV10-3 with TRBJ1-3; D is perhaps TRBD1 (5 bases). The CDR3 extends over 14 amino acids. The germline V gene encodes CDR1 ENHRY and CDR2 SYGVKD. The ends were cut back, 10 bases at V and 0 bases at J, with 13 bases in the middle. The CDR3: CATKDRPSGNTIYF. The CDR3 region has the DNA TGTGCCACCAAAGACAGACCCTCTGGAAACACCATATATTTT.

With respect to this clone: The same CDR3 can be traced to other DNA sequences in this sample. The gene calls are TRBV18 and TRBJ2-5; D uncertain. Germline CDR1 and CDR2: KGHSH and LQKENI. The CDR3 is made up of 13 amino acids. Trimming shortened V by 0 bases and J by 2 bases, and 4 bases separated the two germline ends. CDR3 sequence: CASSPPSQETQYF. The CDR3 coding sequence is TGTGCCAGCTCACCACCGTCTCAAGAGACCCAGTACTTC.

The chain links TRBV19 to TRBJ2-5, with 7 bases fitting TRBD1. Trimming took 3 bases from V and 2 from J; bases not matched to a gene: 15. The CDR3 has 18 residues. CDR1 and CDR2 from the germline V gene are LNHDA and SQIVND (reference sequence). CDR3 DNA: TGTGCCAGTAGTATCGGGTCGAAGGGGGCCAGGGATCAAGAGACCCAGTACTTC. Translation gives CASSIGSKGARDQETQYF.

This chain links TRBV10-3 with TRBJ2-7, with 7 bases lining up with TRBD2. Trimming at V came to 3 bases and at J to 6 bases, leaving 14 bases not matched to a gene. The germline V gene has CDR1 ENHRY and CDR2 SYGVKD. The CDR3 is 16 amino acids. The CDR3 is CAISDIGRSPPGEQYF. The DNA of the CDR3 is TGTGCCATCAGTGACATCGGGAGGTCCCCTCCGGGCGAGCAGTACTTC.

This clone was seen a single time. The V call is TRBV5-1, the J call TRBJ2-7; TRBD1 aligns across 8 bases. V was clipped by 4 bases and J by 7 bases; unmatched bases: 7. Germline V gene lookup returns CDR1 SGHRS and CDR2 YFSETQ. This CDR3 is 13 amino acids long. The CDR3: CASSLGTGGEQYF. As DNA, the CDR3 is TGCGCCAGCAGCCTAGGGACAGGTGGGGAGCAGTACTTC.

This clone was seen a single time. The V call is TRBV4-1, the J call TRBJ1-1; D is unresolved. Germline V lookup: CDR1 MGHRA, CDR2 YSYEKL. Trimming stripped 4 bases from V and 1 base from J, with 13 bases between. The CDR3 contains 15 residues. CDR3 amino acids: CASSPPRHKNTEAFF. The CDR3 DNA reads as TGCGCCAGCAGCCCTCCACGTCATAAGAACACTGAAGCTTTCTTT.

The chain employs TRBV11-2 and TRBJ2-7; D gene unclear. The germline V and J ends were trimmed by 8 bases and 0 bases, with 8 bases remaining between them. Germline V gives CDR1 SGHAT, CDR2 FQNNGV. The CDR3 runs 12 residues. As DNA, the CDR3 is TGTGCCAGCCTCGGCTACTCCTACGAGCAGTACTTC. Its protein product is CASLGYSYEQYF.

The V and J genes are TRBV5-1 and TRBJ2-5; 11 bases are shared with TRBD1. The CDR3 sequence is 16 residues long. Germline V gene lookup returns CDR1 SGHRS and CDR2 YFSETQ. Trimming cost V 5 bases and J 4 bases; bases outside gene matches: 10. The CDR3 region is CASSSTPGQGGETQYF. CDR3 in DNA: TGCGCCAGCAGTTCGACGCCGGGACAGGGGGGAGAGACCCAGTACTTC.

This clone has a handful of counts. The chain employs TRBV5-6 and TRBJ2-7; 7 nucleotides match TRBD1. With 5 bases clipped from V and 3 bases from J, the junction kept 14 bases outside the gene matches. CDR1 SGHDT and CDR2 YYEEEE come from the germline V gene. This CDR3 is 16 amino acids long. CDR3 loop: CASRPQGGTVFYEQYF. For the CDR3, the DNA is TGTGCCAGCAGGCCACAGGGTGGGACAGTTTTCTACGAGCAGTACTTC.

This clone was picked up one time. The CDR3 region is CASSFGTGSEQYF. The DNA for the CDR3 is TGTGCCAGCAGCTTCGGGACAGGGAGTGAGCAGTACTTC. The V and J genes are TRBV11-2 and TRBJ2-7, with 9 bases identical to TRBD1. CDR3 length: 13 amino acids. Germline values: CDR1 SGHAT, CDR2 FQNNGV. With 3 bases clipped from V and 7 bases from J, the junction kept 4 bases outside the gene matches.